A selection of T cell receptor beta chains follows, all from one sample in a study of CD8+ T cells in alopecia areata. Produced via immunoSEQ multiplex PCR; TCRdb's table is partial and in-frame only. This sample yields about 180,000 clones, of which around 58% are seen a single time; more than 15% belongs to the top ten. Sequenced here: CD4+ T cells sorted from blood, sampled between weeks 55 and 65, from a patient treated with tofacitinib. Every receptor here comes from a human donor with alopecia areata. The CDR3 runs from the conserved cysteine through the conserved F or W. Each record gives: J gene, clone size, D gene, V gene, CDR3 DNA, CDR3 protein. The D gene is left open where the match is weak. Clone sizes are given selectively: once, few, many, or a class where the clone is expanded.

j_call: TRBJ1-6
clone_size: .
d_call: .
v_call: TRBV19
cdr3_nt: TGTGCCAGTACAACAGGGAATTCACCCCTCCACTTT
cdr3_aa: CASTTGNSPLHF

j_call: TRBJ1-2
clone_size: few
d_call: .
v_call: TRBV30
cdr3_nt: TGTGCCTGGTTTACACTTACGGACTATGGCTACACCTTC
cdr3_aa: CAWFTLTDYGYTF

j_call: TRBJ1-6
clone_size: .
d_call: .
v_call: TRBV2
cdr3_nt: TGTGCCAGCATTAGGCGCACGTTTGATTCACCCCTCCACTTT
cdr3_aa: CASIRRTFDSPLHF

j_call: TRBJ2-1
clone_size: once
d_call: .
v_call: TRBV29-1
cdr3_nt: TGCAGCGTTGTTTCGAAAGGACAGTCTAACAATGAGCAGTTCTTC
cdr3_aa: CSVVSKGQSNNEQFF

j_call: TRBJ2-5
clone_size: few
d_call: TRBD2
v_call: TRBV30
cdr3_nt: TGTGCCTGGAGTGTATATAGCGGGGGTCCCAGGCGGGTGGAGACCCAGTACTTC
cdr3_aa: CAWSVYSGGPRRVETQYF

j_call: TRBJ1-2
clone_size: .
d_call: .
v_call: TRBV7-9
cdr3_nt: TGTGCCAGCAGCTTAGCCCGCGAGTTATTTGGCTACACCTTC
cdr3_aa: CASSLARELFGYTF

j_call: TRBJ2-3
clone_size: few
d_call: TRBD1
v_call: TRBV27
cdr3_nt: TGTGCCAGCAGTTTAATCAGGGGGCGAGGAGATACGCAGTATTTT
cdr3_aa: CASSLIRGRGDTQYF

j_call: TRBJ2-7
clone_size: few
d_call: .
v_call: TRBV6-1
cdr3_nt: TGTGCCAGCAGTGAAAGTACCATGGGCCCCTACGAGCAGTACTTC
cdr3_aa: CASSESTMGPYEQYF

j_call: TRBJ2-4
clone_size: once
d_call: .
v_call: TRBV7-2
cdr3_nt: TGTGCCAGCAGCTTCGGCGGCAAAAACATTCAGTACTTC
cdr3_aa: CASSFGGKNIQYF

j_call: TRBJ2-7
clone_size: .
d_call: TRBD1
v_call: TRBV7-8
cdr3_nt: TGTGCCAGCAGCCCAGGACAGGGTACCACCTACGAGCAGTACTTC
cdr3_aa: CASSPGQGTTYEQYF

j_call: TRBJ2-5
clone_size: .
d_call: .
v_call: TRBV6-5
cdr3_nt: TGTGCCAGCAGTTACCACGCCAGTAGGGTTCAAGAGACCCAGTACTTC
cdr3_aa: CASSYHASRVQETQYF

j_call: TRBJ1-6
clone_size: .
d_call: .
v_call: TRBV19
cdr3_nt: TGTGCCAGTAAGGTACAGAGCTCCTATAATTCACCCCTCCACTTT
cdr3_aa: CASKVQSSYNSPLHF

j_call: TRBJ2-5
clone_size: .
d_call: .
v_call: TRBV30
cdr3_nt: TGTGCCTGGAATATCATGGGAACCCAGTACTTC
cdr3_aa: CAWNIMGTQYF

j_call: TRBJ2-7
clone_size: .
d_call: .
v_call: TRBV29-1
cdr3_nt: TGCAGCGCTTTGGACAGCCCGAGCTCCTACGAGCAGTACTTC
cdr3_aa: CSALDSPSSYEQYF

j_call: TRBJ1-3
clone_size: .
d_call: .
v_call: TRBV7-8
cdr3_nt: TGTGCCAGCAGCCCCCTAACAGGGTTAGGAAACACCATATATTTT
cdr3_aa: CASSPLTGLGNTIYF

j_call: TRBJ2-3
clone_size: few
d_call: .
v_call: TRBV6-1
cdr3_nt: TGTGCCAGCAGTGACTCGCTGATACGAACAGATACGCAGTATTTT
cdr3_aa: CASSDSLIRTDTQYF

j_call: TRBJ1-2
clone_size: .
d_call: .
v_call: TRBV19
cdr3_nt: TGTGCCAGTGGGGCGCGGGGGGGCTATGGCTACACCTTC
cdr3_aa: CASGARGGYGYTF

j_call: TRBJ2-5
clone_size: .
d_call: .
v_call: TRBV27
cdr3_nt: TGTGCCAGCAGACAATTACTAGGAATTCAAGAGACCCAGTACTTC
cdr3_aa: CASRQLLGIQETQYF

j_call: TRBJ2-4
clone_size: few
d_call: .
v_call: TRBV18
cdr3_nt: TGTGCCAGCTCACTCTCCGGCAAACTAGCCAAAAACATTCAGTACTTC
cdr3_aa: CASSLSGKLAKNIQYF

j_call: TRBJ2-7
clone_size: .
d_call: .
v_call: TRBV18
cdr3_nt: TGTGCCAGCTCACCACGGGCCCCCTACGAGCAGTACTTC
cdr3_aa: CASSPRAPYEQYF

j_call: TRBJ1-2
clone_size: .
d_call: TRBD1
v_call: TRBV10-3
cdr3_nt: TGTGCCATCAGTGACGGACAGGGACCTGCAAGAAACTATGGCTACACCTTC
cdr3_aa: CAISDGQGPARNYGYTF

j_call: TRBJ2-3
clone_size: few
d_call: .
v_call: TRBV6-1
cdr3_nt: TGTGCCAGCAGTGAATCCGCCAATACGCAGTATTTT
cdr3_aa: CASSESANTQYF

j_call: TRBJ1-2
clone_size: .
d_call: .
v_call: TRBV29-1
cdr3_nt: TGCAGCGTGGCATTGGTCGGTTTCGATGGCTACACCTTC
cdr3_aa: CSVALVGFDGYTF

j_call: TRBJ1-4
clone_size: .
d_call: TRBD1
v_call: TRBV4-2
cdr3_nt: TGTGCCAGCAGCAGACAGGGGAGTTTTGAAAAACTGTTTTTT
cdr3_aa: CASSRQGSFEKLFF

j_call: TRBJ2-6
clone_size: few
d_call: .
v_call: TRBV15
cdr3_nt: TGTGCCACCAGCAGGGAACTGGACGGGACACCTGGGGCCAACGTCCTGACTTTC
cdr3_aa: CATSRELDGTPGANVLTF

j_call: TRBJ1-1
clone_size: few
d_call: TRBD1
v_call: TRBV5-1
cdr3_nt: TGCGCCAGCAGCGGCAAAGACAGGGCGGACACTGAAGCTTTCTTT
cdr3_aa: CASSGKDRADTEAFF

j_call: TRBJ2-3
clone_size: .
d_call: .
v_call: TRBV5-1
cdr3_nt: TGCGCCAGCAGCCCCAAAGGGGGTAACACAGATACGCAGTATTTT
cdr3_aa: CASSPKGGNTDTQYF

j_call: TRBJ2-3
clone_size: .
d_call: TRBD2
v_call: TRBV10-3
cdr3_nt: TGTGCCATCAGTCAGCGGGGGCCCCAAACAGATACGCAGTATTTT
cdr3_aa: CAISQRGPQTDTQYF

j_call: TRBJ2-1
clone_size: .
d_call: TRBD1
v_call: TRBV29-1
cdr3_nt: TGCAGCGTTGAGACAGGGGTGGTTGAGCAGTTCTTC
cdr3_aa: CSVETGVVEQFF